The TCR beta chain under discussion was sequenced for a study of T cells in tuberculosis. TCRdb keeps only in-frame clones here, not all; method: immunoSEQ multiplex PCR. The sample shows tens of thousands of clones, approximately 85% of them seen only once. This clone was seen once. Its antigen is still unknown. Time point defined: new active TB diagnosis, blood taken before or within 7 days of starting treatment. General study points: Selection depended on which cryopreserved specimens were available.

CDR3 length: 15 residues. Trimming at V came to 4 bases and at J to 5 bases, leaving 8 bases not matched to a gene. Germline lookup yields CDR1 SGHRS and CDR2 YFSETQ. This chain connects TRBV5-1 to TRBJ2-3, with 9 positions matching TRBD1. This sequence was found in an adult with tuberculosis. Sequenced here: PBMCs, sampled at tuberculosis diagnosis. The CDR3 DNA follows: TGCGCCAGCAGCCAGGACAGGGGAGGTGAAGATACGCAGTATTTT. Amino acid sequence: CASSQDRGGEDTQYF. Together with reference TRBV5-1 and TRBJ2-3, the CDR3 gives the full variable domain: KAGVTQTPRYLIKTRGQQVTLSCSPISGHRSVSWYQQTPGQGLQFLFEYFSETQRNKGNFPGRFSGRQFSNSRSEMNVSTLELGDSALYLCASSQDRGGEDTQYFGPGTRLTVL.